This is a list of T cell receptor beta chains from one sample in a study of T-cell reconstitution after alpha-beta-depleted transplantation in children. TCRdb reanalysed the PCR reads using MiXCR and keeps one entry per CDR3 protein. The data contain roughly 120,000 distinct CDR3 sequences, 10% of them singletons. The sample was PBMCs from the stem cell graft donor, taken from the stem cell graft. These receptors all come from a human donor who donated a stem cell graft to a child with acute lymphoblastic leukemia. CDR3s include the opening cysteine and the closing phenylalanine or tryptophan. A D gene is named only where the DNA matches it firmly. Clone size is shown for a subset of rows, as once, few, many or a class of expanded clone.

>many|TRBJ2-3|TRBD2|TRBV5-1
CASSEGLAGGLEDTQYF
TGCGCCAGCAGCGAGGGACTAGCGGGAGGGCTGGAAGATACGCAGTATTTT
>-|TRBJ2-7|-|TRBV5-1
CASSSEHLAPFYEQYF
TGCGCCAGCAGCTCAGAACACCTGGCCCCCTTCTACGAGCAGTACTTC
>many|TRBJ2-7|-|TRBV9
CASSPNRDEQYF
TGTGCCAGCAGCCCGAACCGGGACGAGCAGTACTTC
>many|TRBJ2-2|-|TRBV5-5
CASSFSLDYLGELFF
TGTGCCAGCAGCTTCTCCTTAGACTATCTCGGGGAGCTGTTTTTT
>few|TRBJ2-4|-|TRBV11-2
CASSLWEAKNIQYF
TGTGCCAGCAGCTTGTGGGAAGCCAAAAACATTCAGTACTTC
>many|TRBJ2-7|-|TRBV29-1
CSVAGMSYEQYF
TGCAGCGTTGCAGGGATGTCCTACGAGCAGTACTTC
>many|TRBJ1-6|TRBD1|TRBV18
CASSLGTDSPLHF
TGTGCCAGCTCACTCGGGACAGATTCACCCCTCCACTTT
>many|TRBJ2-1|-|TRBV12-3/TRBV12-4
CASRPTAHNEQFF
TGTGCCAGCAGACCCACAGCGCACAATGAGCAGTTCTTC
>-|TRBJ2-3|TRBD1|TRBV14
CASSRKTGAAGTDTQYF
TGTGCCAGCAGCCGAAAGACAGGGGCGGCCGGCACAGATACGCAGTATTTT
>once|TRBJ2-7|TRBD1|TRBV5-4
CASSSRDRDPYEQYF
TGTGCCAGCAGCTCCCGGGACAGGGATCCCTACGAGCAGTACTTC
>many|TRBJ1-2|-|TRBV6-5
CASSYLTGKVNYGYTF
TGTGCCAGCAGTTACCTTACAGGAAAAGTTAACTATGGCTACACCTTC
>many|TRBJ2-7|-|TRBV20-1
CSATHQGIEQYF
TGCAGTGCTACCCACCAGGGCATCGAGCAGTACTTC
>many|TRBJ2-7|-|TRBV5-6
CASSADSTYEQYF
TGTGCCAGCAGCGCGGACAGTACCTACGAGCAGTACTTC
>many|TRBJ2-5|TRBD1|TRBV5-1
CASSAGGRAGQETQYF
TGCGCCAGCAGCGCAGGGGGCAGGGCTGGCCAAGAGACCCAGTACTTC
>many|TRBJ2-5|TRBD2|TRBV10-3
CAIRDTSGGTQYF
TGTGCCATCAGGGACACTAGCGGGGGAACCCAGTACTTC
>few|TRBJ2-3|-|TRBV5-4
CASSPRSLGGAGDTQYF
TGTGCCAGCAGCCCAAGAAGCTTGGGGGGCGCGGGAGATACGCAGTATTTT
>-|TRBJ1-3|TRBD1|TRBV5-1
CASSFGTGGAGNTIYF
TGCGCCAGCAGCTTCGGGACAGGGGGCGCAGGAAACACCATATATTTT
>many|TRBJ2-7|TRBD2|TRBV5-5
CASSPPGGPYEQYF
TGTGCCAGCAGCCCGCCGGGGGGACCCTACGAGCAGTACTTC
>many|TRBJ2-2|-|TRBV12-3/TRBV12-4
CASSLDAGGGTANTGELFF
TGTGCCAGCAGTTTAGATGCCGGGGGGGGGACAGCGAACACCGGGGAGCTGTTTTTT
>many|TRBJ1-5|-|TRBV5-1
CARGGTRGQPQHF
TGCGCCAGGGGGGGGACCCGCGGTCAGCCCCAGCATTTT
>many|TRBJ2-7|-|TRBV24-1
CATSDFGQDEQYF
TGTGCCACCAGTGATTTTGGGCAGGACGAGCAGTACTTC
>many|TRBJ2-5|TRBD2|TRBV6-1
CASSEASGGQETQYF
TGTGCCAGCAGTGAAGCTAGCGGGGGCCAAGAGACCCAGTACTTC
>many|TRBJ2-7|-|TRBV7-8
CASSFSGPQRYEQYF
TGTGCCAGCAGCTTCTCCGGGCCCCAGAGGTACGAGCAGTACTTC
>many|TRBJ2-7|-|TRBV18
CASSPPSDSTYEQYF
TGTGCCAGCTCACCACCGAGTGACAGCACCTACGAGCAGTACTTC
>many|TRBJ2-7|TRBD2|TRBV30
CAWKLAGRVNEQYF
TGTGCCTGGAAGCTAGCTGGGAGGGTCAACGAGCAGTACTTC
>many|TRBJ2-7|-|TRBV18
CASSPPTGPGYEQYF
TGTGCCAGCTCACCGCCTACAGGGCCCGGCTACGAGCAGTACTTC
>many|TRBJ1-6|-|TRBV7-2
CASSLDGGGNSPLHF
TGTGCCAGCAGCTTAGACGGTGGTGGTAATTCACCCCTCCACTTT
>-|TRBJ2-7|-|TRBV7-8
CASSLGGFIYEQYF
TGTGCCAGCAGCTTAGGAGGGTTCATCTACGAGCAGTACTTC
>many|TRBJ2-7|-|TRBV12-3/TRBV12-4
CASSSSGTSSYEQYF
TGTGCCAGCAGTTCCTCCGGGACTTCCTCCTACGAGCAGTACTTC
>many|TRBJ2-7|-|TRBV29-1
CSVGGTSYEQYF
TGCAGCGTTGGAGGGACAAGCTACGAGCAGTACTTC
>many|TRBJ2-6|TRBD1|TRBV7-2
CASSLASTGDGANVLTF
TGTGCCAGCAGCTTAGCCTCGACAGGGGATGGGGCCAACGTCCTGACTTTC